This T cell receptor beta chain originates from a study of blood T cell repertoires in COVID-19. Study at large: Samples of COVID-19 (acute and convalescent) were obtained from the United States, Italy and Spain.

Methods used by the authors: Reference gene primer amplification gave nucleated cell count estimates. This table comes from immunoSEQ multiplex PCR, and its TCRdb copy is limited to in-frame clones, with some not included. The V and J calls and the clone size are those of that table, but D and trimming were determined from the DNA. Among some 98,000 clones listed, 65% to 90% were seen once. The sample taken for sequencing was peripheral blood. This receptor was obtained from a man in his 70s with active or convalescent COVID-19.

The chain's CDR3 is CASSVERTGELFF. DNA of the CDR3: TGTGCCAGCAGCGTAGAGCGCACCGGGGAGCTGTTTTTT. The J gene is TRBJ2-2, the V gene TRBV9; the D is unclear. This CDR3 spans 13 amino acids. Germline-derived CDR1 and CDR2 are SGDLS and YYNGEE. With 0 bases removed from V and 4 bases from J, the gap between germline ends came to 4 bases.